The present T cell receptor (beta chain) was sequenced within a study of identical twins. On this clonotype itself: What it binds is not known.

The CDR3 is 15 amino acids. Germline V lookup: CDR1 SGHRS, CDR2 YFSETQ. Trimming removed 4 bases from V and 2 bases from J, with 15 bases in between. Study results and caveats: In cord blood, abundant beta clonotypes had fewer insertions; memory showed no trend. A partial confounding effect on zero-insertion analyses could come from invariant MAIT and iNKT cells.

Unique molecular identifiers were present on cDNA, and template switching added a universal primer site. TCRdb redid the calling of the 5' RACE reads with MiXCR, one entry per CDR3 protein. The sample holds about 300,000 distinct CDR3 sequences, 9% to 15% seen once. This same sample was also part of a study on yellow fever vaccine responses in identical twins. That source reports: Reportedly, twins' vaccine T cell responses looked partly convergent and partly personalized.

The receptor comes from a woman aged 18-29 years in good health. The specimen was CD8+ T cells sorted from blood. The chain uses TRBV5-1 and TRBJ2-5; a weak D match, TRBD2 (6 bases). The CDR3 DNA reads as TGCGCCAGCAGCCAGGCAGCAGGAGGGCAAGAGACCCAGTACTTC. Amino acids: CASSQAAGGQETQYF.